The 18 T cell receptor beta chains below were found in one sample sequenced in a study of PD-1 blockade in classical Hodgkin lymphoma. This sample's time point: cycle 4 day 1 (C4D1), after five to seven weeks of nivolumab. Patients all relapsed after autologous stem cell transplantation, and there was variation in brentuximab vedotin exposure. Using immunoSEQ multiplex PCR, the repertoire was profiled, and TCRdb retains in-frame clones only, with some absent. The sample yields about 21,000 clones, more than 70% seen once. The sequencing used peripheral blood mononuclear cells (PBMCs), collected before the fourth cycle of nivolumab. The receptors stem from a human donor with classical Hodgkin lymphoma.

The CDR3 spells CASSFRTSGTYEQYF. The CDR3 nucleotides read TGTGCCAGCAGCTTCCGGACTAGCGGGACTTACGAGCAGTACTTC. The gene calls are TRBV5-7 and TRBJ2-7, with 12 bases fitting TRBD2. TRBV5-7 counts as an open reading frame of uncertain function. The CDR3 totals 15 residues. V shed 2 bases, J shed 4 bases, and the junction held 4 bases outside the gene matches.

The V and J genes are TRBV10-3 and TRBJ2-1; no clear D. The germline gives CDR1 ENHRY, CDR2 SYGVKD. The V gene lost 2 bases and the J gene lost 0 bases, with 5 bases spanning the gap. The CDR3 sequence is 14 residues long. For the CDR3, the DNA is TGTGCCATCAGTGAGGGGATCTCCTACAATGAGCAGTTCTTC. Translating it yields CAISEGISYNEQFF.

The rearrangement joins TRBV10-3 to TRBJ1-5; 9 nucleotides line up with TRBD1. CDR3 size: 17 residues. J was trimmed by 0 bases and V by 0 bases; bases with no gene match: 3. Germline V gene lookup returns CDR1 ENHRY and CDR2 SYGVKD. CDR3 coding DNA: TGTGCCATCAGTGAGTCGGCGGGACAGGGTAGCAATCAGCCCCAGCATTTT. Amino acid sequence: CAISESAGQGSNQPQHF.

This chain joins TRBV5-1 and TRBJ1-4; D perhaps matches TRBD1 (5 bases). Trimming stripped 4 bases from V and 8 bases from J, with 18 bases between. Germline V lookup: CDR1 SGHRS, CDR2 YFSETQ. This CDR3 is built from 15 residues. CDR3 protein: CASSLVRGRSEKLFF. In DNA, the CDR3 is TGCGCCAGCAGCCTCGTGAGGGGAAGGTCGGAAAAACTGTTTTTT. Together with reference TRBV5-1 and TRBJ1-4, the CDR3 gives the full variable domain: KAGVTQTPRYLIKTRGQQVTLSCSPISGHRSVSWYQQTPGQGLQFLFEYFSETQRNKGNFPGRFSGRQFSNSRSEMNVSTLELGDSALYLCASSLVRGRSEKLFFGSGTQLSVL.

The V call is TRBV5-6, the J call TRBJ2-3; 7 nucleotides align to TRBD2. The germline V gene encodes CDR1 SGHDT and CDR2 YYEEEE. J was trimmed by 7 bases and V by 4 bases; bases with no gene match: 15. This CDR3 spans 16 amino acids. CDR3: CASSLGPQAGVNTQYF. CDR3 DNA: TGTGCCAGCAGCCTGGGACCACAGGCGGGGGTTAATACGCAGTATTTT.

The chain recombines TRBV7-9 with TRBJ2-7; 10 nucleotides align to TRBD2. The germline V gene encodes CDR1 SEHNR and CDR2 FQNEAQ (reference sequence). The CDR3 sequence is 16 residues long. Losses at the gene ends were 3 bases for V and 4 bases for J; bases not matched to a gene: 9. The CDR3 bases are TGTGCCAGCAGCTTCGCTGGTAGCGGGAGGAGATACGAGCAGTACTTC. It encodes CASSFAGSGRRYEQYF.

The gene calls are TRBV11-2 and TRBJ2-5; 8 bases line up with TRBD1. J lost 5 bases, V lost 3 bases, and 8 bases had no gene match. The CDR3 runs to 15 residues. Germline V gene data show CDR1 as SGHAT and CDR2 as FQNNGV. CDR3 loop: CASSFTQGAVETQYF. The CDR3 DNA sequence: TGTGCCAGCAGCTTCACGCAGGGGGCCGTGGAGACCCAGTACTTC.

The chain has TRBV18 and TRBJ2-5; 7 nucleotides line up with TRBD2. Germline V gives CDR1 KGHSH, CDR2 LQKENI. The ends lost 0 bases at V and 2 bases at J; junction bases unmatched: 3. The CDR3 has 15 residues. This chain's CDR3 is CASSPPGGGQETQYF. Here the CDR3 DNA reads TGTGCCAGCTCACCACCGGGGGGGGGACAAGAGACCCAGTACTTC. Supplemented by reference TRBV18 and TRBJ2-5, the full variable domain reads NAGVMQNPRHLVRRRGQEARLRCSPMKGHSHVYWYRQLPEEGLKFMVYLQKENIIDESGMPKERFSAEFPKEGPSILRIQQVVRGDSAAYFCASSPPGGGQETQYFGPGTRLLVL.

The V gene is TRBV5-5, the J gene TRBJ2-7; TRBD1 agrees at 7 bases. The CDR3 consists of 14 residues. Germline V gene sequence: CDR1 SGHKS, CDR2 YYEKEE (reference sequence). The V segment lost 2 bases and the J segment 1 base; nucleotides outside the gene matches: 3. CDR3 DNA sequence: TGTGCCAGCAGCTTCTGGGACAGATCCTACGAGCAGTACTTC. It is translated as CASSFWDRSYEQYF.

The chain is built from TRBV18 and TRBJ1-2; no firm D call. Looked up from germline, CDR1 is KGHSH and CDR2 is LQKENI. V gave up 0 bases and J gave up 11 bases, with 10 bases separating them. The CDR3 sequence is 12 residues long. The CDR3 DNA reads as TGTGCCAGCTCACCACCGGGCAGTCAGTACACCTTC. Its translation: CASSPPGSQYTF.

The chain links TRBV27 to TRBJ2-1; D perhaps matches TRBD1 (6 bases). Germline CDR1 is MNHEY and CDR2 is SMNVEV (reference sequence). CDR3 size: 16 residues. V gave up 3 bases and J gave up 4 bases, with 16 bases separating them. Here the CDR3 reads CASSFLGFGTYNEQFF. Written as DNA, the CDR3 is TGTGCCAGCAGTTTTTTGGGTTTCGGGACATACAATGAGCAGTTCTTC.

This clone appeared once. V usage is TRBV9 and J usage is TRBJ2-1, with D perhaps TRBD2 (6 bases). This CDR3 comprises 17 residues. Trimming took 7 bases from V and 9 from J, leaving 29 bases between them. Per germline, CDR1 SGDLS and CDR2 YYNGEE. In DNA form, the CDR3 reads TGTGCCAGCGGGTTTGGGACTCCGTCGGGGGAGTATGGTGAGCAGTTCTTC. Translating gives CASGFGTPSGEYGEQFF.

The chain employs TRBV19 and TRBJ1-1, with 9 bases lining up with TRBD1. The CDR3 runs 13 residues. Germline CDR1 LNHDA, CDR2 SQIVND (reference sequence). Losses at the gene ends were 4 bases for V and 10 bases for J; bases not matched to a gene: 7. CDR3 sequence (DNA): TGTGCCAGTAGTACTGGACAGGGGAGGGCAGCTTTCTTT. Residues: CASSTGQGRAAFF.

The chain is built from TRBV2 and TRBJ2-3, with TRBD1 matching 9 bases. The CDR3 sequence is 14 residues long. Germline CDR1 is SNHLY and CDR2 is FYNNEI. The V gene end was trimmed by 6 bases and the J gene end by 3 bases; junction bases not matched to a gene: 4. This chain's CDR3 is CASRTGQGTDTQYF. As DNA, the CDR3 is TGTGCCAGCAGGACGGGACAGGGAACAGATACGCAGTATTTT.

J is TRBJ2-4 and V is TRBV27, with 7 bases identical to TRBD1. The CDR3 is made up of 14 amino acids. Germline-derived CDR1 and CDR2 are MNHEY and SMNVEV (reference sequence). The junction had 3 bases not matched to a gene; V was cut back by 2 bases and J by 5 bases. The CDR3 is CASSLNRGQNIQYF. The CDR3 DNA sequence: TGTGCCAGCAGTTTAAACAGGGGCCAAAACATTCAGTACTTC.

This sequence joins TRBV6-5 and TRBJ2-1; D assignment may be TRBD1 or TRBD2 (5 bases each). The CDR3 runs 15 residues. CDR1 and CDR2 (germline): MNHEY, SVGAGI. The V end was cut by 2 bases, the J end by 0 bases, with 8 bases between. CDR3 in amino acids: CASSYQRGSYNEQFF. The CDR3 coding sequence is TGTGCCAGCAGTTACCAGAGGGGCTCCTACAATGAGCAGTTCTTC.

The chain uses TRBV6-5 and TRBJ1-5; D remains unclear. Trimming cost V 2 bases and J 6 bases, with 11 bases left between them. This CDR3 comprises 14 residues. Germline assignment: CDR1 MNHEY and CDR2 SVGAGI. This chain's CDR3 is CASSYEGHGQPQHF. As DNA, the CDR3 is TGTGCCAGCAGTTACGAGGGCCACGGTCAGCCCCAGCATTTT.

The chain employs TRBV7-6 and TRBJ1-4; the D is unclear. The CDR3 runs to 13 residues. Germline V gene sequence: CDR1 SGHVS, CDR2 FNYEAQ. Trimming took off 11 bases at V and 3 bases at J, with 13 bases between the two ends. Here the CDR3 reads CAVGFVANEKLFF. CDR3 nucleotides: TGTGCCGTTGGATTTGTGGCTAATGAAAAACTGTTTTTT.